These 20 T cell receptor beta chains were sequenced from one sample in a study of blood T cell repertoires in COVID-19. Sequencing was performed with immunoSEQ multiplex PCR; in TCRdb, only in-frame clones are kept and a portion is missing. Among around 55,000 clones listed, around 80% were seen once. Sequencing input: peripheral blood. The receptors come from a human donor in a cohort sampled during active or convalescent COVID-19.

V and J are TRBV5-8 and TRBJ1-5, with a weak D call TRBD1 (5 bases). V was trimmed by 6 bases and J by 6 bases, leaving 28 bases between them. The CDR3 loop spans 18 amino acids. Germline V CDR1 and CDR2: SGHTS, YDEGEE. The CDR3: CASNPGWGDQAFAQPQHF. DNA of the CDR3: TGTGCCAGCAACCCAGGATGGGGGGACCAAGCCTTTGCTCAGCCCCAGCATTTT.

The chain combines TRBV2 with TRBJ2-1; weak D call: TRBD2 (6 bases). The CDR3 contains 12 residues. Trimming took off 6 bases at V and 8 bases at J, with 11 bases between the two ends. Looked up from germline, CDR1 is SNHLY and CDR2 is FYNNEI. DNA of the CDR3: TGTGCCAGCAGCCAGGGAGGCGATGAGCAGTTCTTC. Its protein is CASSQGGDEQFF.

The chain joins TRBV7-2 to TRBJ2-7, with D possibly TRBD1 on 5 matching bases. This CDR3 is built from 15 residues. V dropped 5 bases and J dropped 2 bases, with 16 bases sitting between them. Looked up from germline, CDR1 is SGHTA and CDR2 is FQGNSA. Here the CDR3 DNA reads TGTGCCAGCAGCCCCATGCAGGGTTCTCCCTACGAGCAGTACTTC. This encodes CASSPMQGSPYEQYF. Combining the CDR3 with reference TRBV7-2 and TRBJ2-7 gives the whole variable domain GAGVSQSPSNKVTEKGKDVELRCDPISGHTALYWYRQSLGQGLEFLIYFQGNSAPDKSGLPSDRFSAERTGGSVSTLTIQRTQQEDSAVYLCASSPMQGSPYEQYFGPGTRLTVT.

This clone was seen a few times. V usage is TRBV9 and J usage is TRBJ2-5; 13 bases agree with TRBD2. Germline V gene sequence: CDR1 SGDLS, CDR2 YYNGEE. The CDR3 is made up of 16 amino acids. Trimming at V came to 3 bases and at J to 5 bases, leaving 7 bases not matched to a gene. CDR3 in amino acids: CASSATSGGGGETQYF. The DNA for the CDR3 is TGTGCCAGCAGCGCAACTAGCGGGGGGGGCGGCGAGACCCAGTACTTC.

The chain recombines TRBV5-8 with TRBJ1-3, with D maybe TRBD1 (5 bases). Per the germline V gene, CDR1 is SGHTS and CDR2 is YDEGEE. CDR3 size: 14 residues. V was cut by 5 bases and J by 0 bases, with 9 bases left in between. The CDR3 spells CASRLQGSGNTIYF. DNA of the CDR3: TGTGCCAGCAGACTCCAGGGCTCTGGAAACACCATATATTTT. Full variable domain (rest looked up from reference TRBV5-8 and TRBJ1-3): EAGVTQSPTHLIKTRGQQATLRCSPISGHTSVYWYQQALGLGLQFLLWYDEGEERNRGNFPPRFSGRQFPNYSSELNVNALELEDSALYLCASRLQGSGNTIYFGEGSWLTVV.

The chain is built from TRBV9 and TRBJ1-4, with 7 positions matching TRBD1. The CDR3 is 16 amino acids. Germline V gene data show CDR1 as SGDLS and CDR2 as YYNGEE. J was trimmed by 3 bases and V by 2 bases; bases with no gene match: 7. The CDR3 loop is CASSVLPGQPNEKLFF. CDR3 nucleotide sequence: TGTGCCAGCAGCGTCTTGCCGGGACAGCCTAATGAAAAACTGTTTTTT.

This clone has only a few counts. This chain connects TRBV7-2 to TRBJ2-2, with D unclear. Trimming stripped 0 bases from V and 5 bases from J, with 4 bases between. The CDR3 has 13 amino acids. Germline V gives CDR1 SGHTA, CDR2 FQGNSA. Here the CDR3 DNA reads TGTGCCAGCAGCTTAGCCTTTACCGGGGAGCTGTTTTTT. It encodes CASSLAFTGELFF.

This rearrangement joins TRBV4-1 to TRBJ2-2, with 13 bases lining up with TRBD2. This CDR3 is built from 15 residues. V lost 4 bases and J lost 7; bases outside the gene matches: 3. Germline lookup yields CDR1 MGHRA and CDR2 YSYEKL. CDR3 amino acids: CASSPTSGGHGELFF. CDR3 bases: TGCGCCAGCAGCCCGACTAGCGGGGGGCACGGGGAGCTGTTTTTT.

J is TRBJ1-4 and V is TRBV27, with D perhaps TRBD1 (6 bases). CDR3 length: 16 residues. CDR1 and CDR2 from the germline V gene are MNHEY and SMNVEV (reference sequence). V lost 8 bases to trimming and J lost 3 bases, with 19 bases between them. CDR3: CASAAVNRASNEKLFF. In DNA form, the CDR3 reads TGTGCCAGCGCAGCCGTAAACAGGGCCTCTAATGAAAAACTGTTTTTT.

The genes are TRBV2 and TRBJ2-7, with D possibly matching TRBD1 (6 bases). Trimming pared 6 bases from V and 3 bases from J, leaving 18 bases between. The CDR3 covers 15 residues. The germline gives CDR1 SNHLY, CDR2 FYNNEI. CDR3 bases: TGTGCCAGCAGCCTCTATTGGGGGCCGGGCTACGAGCAGTACTTC. It encodes CASSLYWGPGYEQYF.

The chain recombines TRBV12-3 or TRBV12-4 with TRBJ2-1; D gene uncertain. V gave up 5 bases and J gave up 4 bases, with 6 bases separating them. The CDR3 totals 12 residues. The CDR3 DNA follows: TGTGCCAGCAGTCTTCTATACAATGAGCAGTTCTTC. Its protein product is CASSLLYNEQFF.

This sequence joins TRBV4-1 and TRBJ1-2; D uncertain. This CDR3 is built from 14 residues. Per germline, CDR1 MGHRA and CDR2 YSYEKL. With 2 bases removed from V and 5 bases from J, the gap between germline ends came to 12 bases. Here the CDR3 DNA reads TGCGCCAGCAGCCAACCCCCCCGGGGTTATGGCTACACCTTC. Its translation is CASSQPPRGYGYTF.

This rearrangement joins TRBV5-1 to TRBJ2-3; TRBD1 matches 7 bases. Germline V gives CDR1 SGHRS, CDR2 YFSETQ. Trimming at V came to 4 bases and at J to 3 bases, leaving 8 bases not matched to a gene. This CDR3 contains 15 residues. The CDR3 protein is CASSPGQPGTDTQYF. The CDR3 DNA follows: TGCGCCAGCAGCCCGGGACAGCCCGGGACAGATACGCAGTATTTT.

The chain carries TRBV10-3 and TRBJ1-5; no definite D call. This CDR3 is 12 amino acids long. V dropped 4 bases and J dropped 4 bases, with 5 bases sitting between them. In germline, CDR1 is ENHRY, CDR2 SYGVKD. CDR3 amino acids: CAISVPNQPQHF. The CDR3, as DNA: TGTGCCATCAGTGTCCCGAATCAGCCCCAGCATTTT.

The rearrangement links TRBV4-3 to TRBJ1-5; 7 bases agree with TRBD1. With V trimmed by 0 bases and J by 2 bases, 1 base remained unmatched. Germline V lookup: CDR1 LGHNA, CDR2 YSLEER. The CDR3 has 15 amino acids. In DNA, the CDR3 is TGCGCCAGCAGCCAAGACCAGGGGGGCAATCAGCCCCAGCATTTT. Translation: CASSQDQGGNQPQHF.

This chain links TRBV3-1 (or the pseudogene TRBV3-2) with TRBJ2-3, with TRBD2 identical over 11 bases. CDR1 LGHDT and CDR2 YNNKEL come from the germline V gene (reference sequence). Trimming removed 1 base from V and 0 bases from J; junction bases left unmatched: 12. The CDR3 spans 20 residues. CDR3 in DNA: TGTGCCAGCAGCCAAGTTATGGTAGCGGGGGGGACCACTAGCACAGATACGCAGTATTTT. Protein: CASSQVMVAGGTTSTDTQYF.

The chain carries TRBV6-5 and TRBJ2-7, with 9 nucleotides matching TRBD2. Germline CDR1 is MNHEY and CDR2 is SVGAGI. CDR3 length: 16 amino acids. Trimming removed 4 bases from V and 3 bases from J; junction bases left unmatched: 10. CDR3 nucleotide sequence: TGTGCCAGCAGTTCAGAGATAGCGGGAGCGCACTACGAGCAGTACTTC. This encodes CASSSEIAGAHYEQYF.

The chain combines TRBV6-1 with TRBJ2-3; TRBD2 agrees at 8 bases. The germline gives CDR1 MNHNS, CDR2 SASEGT. The J segment lost 1 base and the V segment lost 3 bases, leaving 3 bases of the junction unmatched. The CDR3 has 15 residues. CDR3 sequence: CASSDQGLGTDTQYF. The DNA of the CDR3 is TGTGCCAGCAGTGACCAGGGACTAGGCACAGATACGCAGTATTTT.

The chain couples TRBV2 to TRBJ1-1; the D gene is possibly TRBD1 (5 bases). Germline lookup yields CDR1 SNHLY and CDR2 FYNNEI. Trimming left V 8 bases short and J 1 base short, with 11 bases between. The CDR3 spans 13 residues. The DNA for the CDR3 is TGTGCCAGCGGAGCCCAGGGGAACACTGAAGCTTTCTTT. This translates into CASGAQGNTEAFF.

The chain employs TRBV6-6 and TRBJ1-1; 8 nucleotides agree with TRBD1. Germline CDR1 is MNHNY and CDR2 is SVGAGI (reference sequence). The V segment lost 2 bases and the J segment 1 base; nucleotides outside the gene matches: 3. The CDR3 extends over 15 amino acids. The CDR3 coding sequence is TGTGCCAGCAGTTACGCCGGACAGGGGAACACTGAAGCTTTCTTT. Protein sequence: CASSYAGQGNTEAFF.